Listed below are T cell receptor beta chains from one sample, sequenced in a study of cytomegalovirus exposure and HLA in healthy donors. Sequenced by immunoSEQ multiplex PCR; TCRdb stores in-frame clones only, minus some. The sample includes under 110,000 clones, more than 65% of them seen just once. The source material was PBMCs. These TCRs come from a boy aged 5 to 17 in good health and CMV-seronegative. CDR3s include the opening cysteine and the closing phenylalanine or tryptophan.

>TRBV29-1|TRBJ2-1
CSSGQGNYNEQFF
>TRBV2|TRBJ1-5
CASSDYKISAQHF
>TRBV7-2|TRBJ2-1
CASSLRAGYNEQFF
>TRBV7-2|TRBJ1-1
CASSLRNKGGTEAFF
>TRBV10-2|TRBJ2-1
CASMGLAGGSSYNEQFF
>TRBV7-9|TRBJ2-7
CASSFESSYEQYF
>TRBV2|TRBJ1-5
CASSDRGTGAQPQHF
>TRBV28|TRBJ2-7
CASSQTTGLYEQYF
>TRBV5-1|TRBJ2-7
CASSFLTLADEQYF
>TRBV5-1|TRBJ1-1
CASSLGTGTTEAFF
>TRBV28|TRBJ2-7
CASSSPTFSSAHEQYF
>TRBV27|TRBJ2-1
CASRKYGQAYNEQFF
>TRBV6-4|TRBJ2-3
CASSDSGESGTQYF
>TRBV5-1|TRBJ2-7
CASSDTGNEQYF
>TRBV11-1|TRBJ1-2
CASRDIDSNLNYGYTF
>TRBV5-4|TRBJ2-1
CASSFINNEQFF
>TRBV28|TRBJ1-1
CASSSLTYRNTEAFF
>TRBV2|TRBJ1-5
CASSERAGDQPQHF
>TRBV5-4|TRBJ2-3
CASTSRGAGGQSTDTQYF
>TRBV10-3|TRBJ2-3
CAISETGGRRRTDTQYF
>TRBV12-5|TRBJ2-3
CASGRSGGQGTQYF
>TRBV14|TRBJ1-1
CASSLIGLQDTEAFF
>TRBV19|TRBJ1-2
CASSARTGPMDGYTF
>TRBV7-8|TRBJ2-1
CASSQRSGVNNEQFF
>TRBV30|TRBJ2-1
CAWNRQVHYNEQFF
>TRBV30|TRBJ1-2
CAWRDRGKAYGYTF
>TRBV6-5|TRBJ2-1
CASRWSGDSNEQFF
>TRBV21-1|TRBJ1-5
CASSSIRGWTPVGNQPQHF